The next 31 T cell receptor beta chains were all read from a single sample in a study of radiation and T cells in renal cell carcinoma. The data were produced by immunoSEQ multiplex PCR, yet TCRdb's version contains in-frame clones alone and is incomplete. Of approximately 3,700 clones in the sample, roughly 70% were seen once. Stated treatment: treatment-naive control, cytoreductive nephrectomy. The sample was tumor tissue, taken from a patient whose treatment was nephrectomy without radiotherapy. Every receptor here comes from a man over 45 with renal cell carcinoma.

The V gene is TRBV6-1, the J gene TRBJ1-1, with no clear D. This CDR3 is built from 14 residues. CDR1 is MNHNS and CDR2 is SASEGT in the germline V gene. V gave up 10 bases and J gave up 3 bases, with 18 bases separating them. The CDR3 nucleotides are TGTGCCACCCTGGACCTGAGCATTTACACTGAAGCTTTCTTT. Translating gives CATLDLSIYTEAFF.

The chain joins TRBV11-3 to TRBJ2-2; 7 nucleotides agree with TRBD1. Trimming at V came to 4 bases and at J to 1 base, leaving 3 bases not matched to a gene. The CDR3 is 15 amino acids. Per the germline V gene, CDR1 is SGHNT and CDR2 is YENEEA. CDR3: CASSSRTGNTGELFF. The DNA for the CDR3 is TGTGCCAGCAGCTCCCGGACAGGGAACACCGGGGAGCTGTTTTTT.

This rearrangement joins TRBV19 to TRBJ1-1; D is undetermined. V lost 0 bases and J lost 8, with 10 bases in between. Looked up from germline, CDR1 is LNHDA and CDR2 is SQIVND (reference sequence). The CDR3 spans 13 residues. The CDR3 loop is CASSIDRQVEAFF. In nucleotides, the CDR3 is TGTGCCAGTAGTATAGATCGGCAGGTAGAAGCTTTCTTT.

The rearrangement joins TRBV11-2 to TRBJ1-5, with D possibly matching TRBD1 (6 bases). V was shortened by 1 base and J by 5 bases, with 15 bases between the two germline ends. The CDR3 is made up of 16 amino acids. The V gene's germline CDR1 is SGHAT and CDR2 FQNNGV. The CDR3 protein is CASSLGAGGAHQPQHF. The DNA of the CDR3 is TGTGCCAGCAGCTTAGGGGCGGGGGGGGCGCATCAGCCCCAGCATTTT.

This chain uses TRBV10-3 with TRBJ2-1; TRBD2 matches 9 bases. This CDR3 spans 15 amino acids. The V gene end was trimmed by 6 bases and the J gene end by 8 bases; junction bases not matched to a gene: 11. CDR1 and CDR2 (germline): ENHRY, SYGVKD. CDR3 DNA: TGTGCCATCAGCACTCTAGCGGGAATAAACTATGAGCAGTTCTTC. Its protein is CAISTLAGINYEQFF.

V gene TRBV21-1 combines with J gene TRBJ1-5. TRBV21-1 is a listed pseudogene. There are 13 residues in the CDR3. For the CDR3, the DNA is TGTGCCAGAAACTGCATACGGGGAAAGCCCCAGCATTTT. Translating gives CARNCIRGKPQHF.

This clone has just one count. The rearrangement joins TRBV7-2 to TRBJ2-2; the match to TRBD1 covers 7 bases. Per germline, CDR1 SGHTA and CDR2 FQGNSA. V trimming: 5 bases; J trimming: 4 bases; junction bases outside the gene matches: 10. This CDR3 spans 16 amino acids. The CDR3 DNA reads TGTGCCAGCAGCCGACCCCGACAGGGCGGCACCGGGGAGCTGTTTTTT. It codes for CASSRPRQGGTGELFF.

CDR3 protein: CASSYSPRNVREQYF. Written as DNA, the CDR3 is TGTGCCAGCAGTTACTCGCCCCGGAATGTTCGGGAGCAGTACTTC. The V and J genes are TRBV6-5 and TRBJ2-7, with D unresolved. Trimming removed 0 bases from V and 7 bases from J, with 16 bases in between. The CDR3 runs 15 residues. CDR1 MNHEY and CDR2 SVGAGI come from the germline V gene.

The V and J genes are TRBV6-5 and TRBJ1-4; no definite D call. In germline, CDR1 is MNHEY, CDR2 SVGAGI. This CDR3 has 14 amino acids. Between the trimmed V and J ends, which lost 0 bases and 5 bases, there was a span of 7 bases. CDR3 residues: CASSYSSLNEKLFF. The CDR3 DNA is TGTGCCAGCAGTTACTCATCACTGAATGAAAAACTGTTTTTT.

The gene calls are TRBV15 and TRBJ1-5; D uncertain. V was cut by 0 bases and J by 0 bases, with 6 bases left in between. CDR1 LNHNV and CDR2 YYDKDF come from the germline V gene (reference sequence). This CDR3 has 15 residues. In DNA form, the CDR3 reads TGTGCCACCAGCAGAGACAGGAATAGCAATCAGCCCCAGCATTTT. Residues: CATSRDRNSNQPQHF.

This chain connects TRBV10-1 to TRBJ2-1, with 8 bases lining up with TRBD2. The length of the CDR3 is 18 residues. Germline V lookup: CDR1 WNHNN, CDR2 SYGVQD (reference sequence). J lost 1 base, V lost 0 bases, and 8 bases had no gene match. In DNA form, the CDR3 reads TGCGCCAGCAGTGAGTCGGGAGCGGGAGTGGTGTCCTACAATGAGCAGTTCTTC. This sequence encodes CASSESGAGVVSYNEQFF.

The CDR3 sequence is CASSQDRVPPPGQFF. CDR3 nucleotide sequence: TGTGCCAGCAGCCAAGATCGGGTGCCTCCCCCCGGGCAGTTCTTC. This chain joins TRBV4-2 and TRBJ2-1, with D unresolved. The CDR3 totals 15 residues. The germline CDR1 and CDR2 sequences are LGHNA and YNFKEQ. V was pared by 0 bases and J by 12 bases, with 18 bases between.

The V call is TRBV6-1, the J call TRBJ1-2; D gene ambiguous. Germline V gives CDR1 MNHNS, CDR2 SASEGT. There are 12 residues in the CDR3. V was trimmed by 2 bases and J by 6 bases, leaving 7 bases between them. The chain's CDR3 is CASSEIRNGYTF. The DNA of the CDR3 is TGTGCCAGCAGTGAAATACGAAATGGCTACACCTTC.

The rearrangement uses TRBV29-1 and TRBJ1-2; D is uncertain. The CDR3 extends over 9 amino acids. V dropped 6 bases and J dropped 10 bases, with 9 bases sitting between them. The germline gives CDR1 SQVTM, CDR2 ANQGSEA. The CDR3 region is CSVSQTYTF. The CDR3, as DNA: TGCAGCGTCAGTCAGACCTACACCTTC.

This chain links TRBV19 with TRBJ2-1; D is uncertain. V lost 1 base, J lost 6 bases, and 4 bases lay in between. In germline, CDR1 is LNHDA, CDR2 SQIVND (reference sequence). The CDR3 loop spans 12 amino acids. The CDR3 reads CASSIATNEQFF. CDR3 nucleotides: TGTGCCAGTAGTATAGCGACCAATGAGCAGTTCTTC.

Remarks on this clone: One end of the junction is discordant with germline, which a read error may explain. The same CDR3 can be traced to other DNA sequences in this sample. The chain is built from TRBV9 and TRBJ2-7; D gene ambiguous. In germline, CDR1 is SGDLS, CDR2 YYNGEE. This CDR3 is 14 amino acids long. CDR3 sequence: CASSVASTGEEQYF. The CDR3, as DNA: TGCGCCAGCAGCGTAGCCTCGACTGGGGAAGAGCAGTACTTC. Based on the CDR3 plus reference TRBV9 and TRBJ2-7, the full variable domain is DSGVTQTPKHLITATGQRVTLRCSPRSGDLSVYWYQQSLDQGLQFLIQYYNGEERAKGNILERFSAQQFPDLHSELNLSSLELGDSALYFCASSVASTGEEQYFGPGTRLTVT.

A note on this clone: Its ends do not fully match the called genes, so a read error is possible. This chain joins TRBV10-3 and TRBJ2-7, with TRBD1 matching over 8 bases. CDR3 length: 12 amino acids. Germline CDR1 ENHRY, CDR2 SYGVKD. CDR3 nucleotides: TGTGCCATCAGCGCGCAGGGGGCCGGGTGGATTTTC. This sequence encodes CAISAQGAGWIF.

This chain uses TRBV2 with TRBJ1-5; TRBD1 agrees at 8 bases. CDR3 length: 15 residues. With 8 bases clipped from V and 6 bases from J, the junction kept 12 bases outside the gene matches. CDR1 and CDR2 from the germline V gene are SNHLY and FYNNEI. The CDR3 DNA is TGTGCCAGCTCCGAGGGACAGGAAGGGGGTCAGCCCCAGCATTTT. This encodes CASSEGQEGGQPQHF.

The J gene is TRBJ1-5, the V gene TRBV19; D is perhaps TRBD1 (5 bases). This CDR3 contains 14 residues. From germline, CDR1 is LNHDA and CDR2 SQIVND (reference sequence). The V end was cut by 1 base, the J end by 6 bases, with 10 bases between. The CDR3 sequence: CASSIGGVGQPQHF. The CDR3 region has the DNA TGTGCCAGTAGTATAGGAGGGGTAGGTCAGCCCCAGCATTTT. The full variable domain, with the rest looked up from reference TRBV19 and TRBJ1-5, is DGGITQSPKYLFRKEGQNVTLSCEQNLNHDAMYWYRQDPGQGLRLIYYSQIVNDFQKGDIAEGYSVSREKKESFPLTVTSAQKNPTAFYLCASSIGGVGQPQHFGDGTRLSIL.

The chain links TRBV28 to TRBJ2-3; TRBD2 aligns across 10 bases. V lost 6 bases to trimming and J lost 4 bases; unmatched junction nucleotides: 13. The CDR3 length is 17 residues. Germline CDR1 and CDR2: MDHEN and SYDVKM. In nucleotides, the CDR3 is TGTGCCAGCAGAGCGTCTAGCGGGAGAGGTTTCCCAGATACGCAGTATTTT. It is translated as CASRASSGRGFPDTQYF.

The chain couples TRBV7-9 to TRBJ2-3; D perhaps matches TRBD2 (6 bases). V was cut by 4 bases and J by 3 bases, with 14 bases left in between. Germline loops: CDR1 SEHNR, CDR2 FQNEAQ (reference sequence). CDR3 length equals 15 residues. The CDR3: CASSSATGRTDTQYF. The DNA for the CDR3 is TGTGCCAGCAGCTCCGCCACTGGGAGGACAGATACGCAGTATTTT.

This chain connects TRBV19 to TRBJ2-5, with TRBD2 as a possible D gene (7 bases). This CDR3 is 13 amino acids long. CDR1 and CDR2 from the germline V gene are LNHDA and SQIVND (reference sequence). Trimming took 6 bases from V and 5 from J, leaving 13 bases between them. The chain's CDR3 is CASRRGGLETQYF. In DNA form, the CDR3 reads TGTGCCAGTAGGAGGGGGGGCCTCGAGACCCAGTACTTC.

The J gene is TRBJ2-7, the V gene TRBV5-1; 7 bases agree with TRBD1. The V segment lost 0 bases and the J segment 0 bases; nucleotides outside the gene matches: 3. The length of the CDR3 is 15 residues. Germline V gene data show CDR1 as SGHRS and CDR2 as YFSETQ. CDR3 in DNA: TGCGCCAGCAGCTTGGTGGGGACAGCCTCCTACGAGCAGTACTTC. It codes for CASSLVGTASYEQYF.

This clone was counted between two and nine times. The chain is built from TRBV19 and TRBJ1-1; D may be TRBD1 (5 bases). The CDR3 length is 13 residues. The V gene lost 7 bases and the J gene lost 1 base, with 10 bases spanning the gap. Per the germline V gene, CDR1 is LNHDA and CDR2 is SQIVND (reference sequence). The CDR3 reads CASNRQRNTEAFF. CDR3 bases: TGTGCCAGTAATAGACAGAGGAACACTGAAGCTTTCTTT. Full variable domain (outside the CDR3, taken from reference TRBV19 and TRBJ1-1): DGGITQSPKYLFRKEGQNVTLSCEQNLNHDAMYWYRQDPGQGLRLIYYSQIVNDFQKGDIAEGYSVSREKKESFPLTVTSAQKNPTAFYLCASNRQRNTEAFFGQGTRLTVV.

V is TRBV19 and J is TRBJ2-1, with 13 bases identical to TRBD2. The CDR3 totals 15 residues. Trimming removed 8 bases from V and 5 bases from J; junction bases left unmatched: 6. CDR1 and CDR2 from the germline V gene are LNHDA and SQIVND (reference sequence). CDR3 protein: CASGGLAGVDNEQFF. DNA for the CDR3: TGTGCCAGTGGAGGACTAGCGGGAGTAGACAATGAGCAGTTCTTC. Full variable domain (rest looked up from reference TRBV19 and TRBJ2-1): DGGITQSPKYLFRKEGQNVTLSCEQNLNHDAMYWYRQDPGQGLRLIYYSQIVNDFQKGDIAEGYSVSREKKESFPLTVTSAQKNPTAFYLCASGGLAGVDNEQFFGPGTRLTVL.

This clone came up once. The chain uses TRBV6-6 and TRBJ1-5; 8 positions agree with TRBD1. The CDR3 runs 15 residues. The V gene end was trimmed by 6 bases and the J gene end by 4 bases; junction bases not matched to a gene: 8. From germline, CDR1 is MNHNY and CDR2 SVGAGI (reference sequence). CDR3 residues: CASSFNRQGNQPQHF. The CDR3 coding sequence is TGTGCCAGCAGCTTCAACAGACAGGGGAATCAGCCCCAGCATTTT.

The V and J genes are TRBV21-1 and TRBJ2-3; the listed D gene, TRBD2, was not tested against the DNA. TRBV21-1 is termed a pseudogene. This CDR3 region has 13 residues. This chain's CDR3 is CASSIRGGDTQYF. Here the CDR3 DNA reads TGTGCCAGCAGCATCAGGGGAGGGGATACGCAGTATTTT.

This clone was observed a handful of times. V is TRBV15 and J is TRBJ1-5; D uncertain. This CDR3 has 13 amino acids. Germline lookup yields CDR1 LNHNV and CDR2 YYDKDF (reference sequence). Trimming stripped 5 bases from V and 0 bases from J, with 5 bases between. The CDR3: CATSEGSNQPQHF. In DNA, the CDR3 is TGTGCCACCAGCGAGGGTAGCAATCAGCCCCAGCATTTT.

The J gene is TRBJ2-1, the V gene TRBV5-6; a weak D match, TRBD1 (6 bases). There are 16 residues in the CDR3. The V gene's germline CDR1 is SGHDT and CDR2 YYEEEE. V gave up 1 base and J gave up 0 bases, with 11 bases separating them. CDR3 sequence reads: CASSLQGPSSYNEQFF. CDR3 sequence (DNA): TGTGCCAGCAGCTTGCAGGGGCCGAGCTCCTACAATGAGCAGTTCTTC.

In the case of this clone: Other DNA sequences in the same sample also yield this CDR3. The rearrangement uses TRBV7-9 and TRBJ2-3; 7 bases line up with TRBD2. The CDR3 consists of 14 residues. Germline loops: CDR1 SEHNR, CDR2 FQNEAQ (reference sequence). V lost 5 bases and J lost 2; bases outside the gene matches: 4. The DNA of the CDR3 is TGTGCCAGCAGCACAAGCGGGAACACAGATACGCAGTATTTT. It specifies CASSTSGNTDTQYF.

The chain employs TRBV28 and TRBJ2-6; 8 nucleotides match TRBD1. V lost 5 bases and J lost 0; bases outside the gene matches: 6. Germline lookup yields CDR1 MDHEN and CDR2 SYDVKM. The CDR3 is 17 residues long. The CDR3 DNA reads TGTGCCAGCAGTACCCTGACAGGGGACTCTGGGGCCAACGTCCTGACTTTC. Translating it yields CASSTLTGDSGANVLTF.